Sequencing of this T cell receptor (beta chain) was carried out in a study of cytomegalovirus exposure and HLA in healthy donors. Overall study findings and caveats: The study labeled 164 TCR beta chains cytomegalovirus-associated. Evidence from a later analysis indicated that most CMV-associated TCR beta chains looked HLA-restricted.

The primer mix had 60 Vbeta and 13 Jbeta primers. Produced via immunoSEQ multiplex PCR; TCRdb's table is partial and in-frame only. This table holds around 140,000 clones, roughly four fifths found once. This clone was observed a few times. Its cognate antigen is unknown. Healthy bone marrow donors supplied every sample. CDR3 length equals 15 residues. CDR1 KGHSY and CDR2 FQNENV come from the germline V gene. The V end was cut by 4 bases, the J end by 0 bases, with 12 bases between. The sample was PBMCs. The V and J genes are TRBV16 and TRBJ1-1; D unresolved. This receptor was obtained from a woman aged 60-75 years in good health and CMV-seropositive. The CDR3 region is CASSPRADLNTEAFF. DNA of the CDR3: TGTGCCAGCAGCCCCCGCGCGGATTTGAACACTGAAGCTTTCTTT.